This TCR beta chain came from a study of blood T cell repertoires in COVID-19. About the study: The United States, Italy and Spain provided the acute and convalescent COVID-19 samples. T cells, B-cell-depleted T cells, or PBMCs provided the cDNA or gDNA that served as material.

This CDR3 is 15 amino acids long. J gave up 6 bases and V 5 bases, and 12 bases lay outside the gene matches. Looked up from germline, CDR1 is SEHNR and CDR2 is FQNEAQ (reference sequence). Seattle enrolled patients during active infection and tracked them longitudinally. Under the authors' procedure: Researchers report that nucleated cell counts were estimated from reference gene primer amplification. Profiled with immunoSEQ multiplex PCR; TCRdb holds only in-frame clones, not every one. D and trimming come from the DNA, and the V and J calls and clone size come from that table. The table lists around 230,000 clones, about nine tenths of them singletons.

Input material: peripheral blood. This receptor was identified in a man aged 45-60 years with COVID-19, enrolled during active disease. This chain joins TRBV7-9 and TRBJ1-2; the match to TRBD1 covers 7 bases. In DNA, the CDR3 is TGTGCCAGCAGCCCCAGGGACAGTGGTGTCAATGGCTACACCTTC. It encodes CASSPRDSGVNGYTF.